Below, 8 T cell receptor beta chains from the same sample are listed, as sequenced in a study of blood T cell repertoires in COVID-19. Clones were read by immunoSEQ multiplex PCR, and TCRdb kept only the in-frame ones, dropping some. The table lists more than 400,000 clones, 70% to 90% of them singletons. The sequenced sample consisted of peripheral blood. Receptors were obtained from a human donor in a cohort sampled during active COVID-19.

The V and J genes are TRBV3-1 (or the pseudogene TRBV3-2) and TRBJ1-3; 8 nucleotides align to TRBD1. CDR1 is LGHDT and CDR2 is YNNKEL in the germline V gene (reference sequence). CDR3 length: 14 amino acids. V gave up 4 bases and J gave up 7 bases; unmatched junction bases: 6. The chain's CDR3 is CASSLRTGPNTIYF. DNA for the CDR3: TGTGCCAGCAGCCTTAGGACAGGGCCGAACACCATATATTTT.

J is TRBJ2-1 and V is TRBV5-1, with D perhaps matching TRBD2 (5 bases). Germline CDR1 SGHRS, CDR2 YFSETQ. Trimming cost V 7 bases and J 6 bases, with 17 bases left between them. The CDR3 is 14 amino acids. CDR3 amino acids: CASGLEEAVNEQFF. The CDR3 DNA reads as TGCGCCAGCGGTTTGGAGGAAGCGGTCAATGAGCAGTTCTTC.

The chain uses TRBV4-2 and TRBJ1-6; D is unresolved. The CDR3 is 18 residues long. Germline loops: CDR1 LGHNA, CDR2 YNFKEQ. The germline V and J ends were trimmed by 1 base and 9 bases, with 22 bases remaining between them. The CDR3 here is CASSQALRSGGSGSPLHF. Here the CDR3 DNA reads TGTGCCAGCAGCCAAGCGCTCCGGTCGGGTGGGAGCGGTTCACCCCTCCACTTT.

The J gene is TRBJ1-2, the V gene TRBV7-2, with TRBD1 identical over 7 bases. The CDR3 is made up of 16 amino acids. The junction had 10 bases not matched to a gene; V was cut back by 2 bases and J by 4 bases. Germline lookup yields CDR1 SGHTA and CDR2 FQGNSA. Here the CDR3 DNA reads TGTGCCAGCAGCTTAAATGGGCGGGACAGTAGCTATGGCTACACCTTC. Amino acids: CASSLNGRDSSYGYTF.

This rearrangement joins TRBV30 to TRBJ2-7; 9 positions agree with TRBD2. Per the germline V gene, CDR1 is GTSNPN and CDR2 is SVGIG (reference sequence). V shed 2 bases, J shed 6 bases, and the junction held 5 bases outside the gene matches. This CDR3 is 13 amino acids long. DNA for the CDR3: TGTGCCTGGAGTCCCAGCGGGAGGTTCGAGCAGTACTTC. The encoded protein is CAWSPSGRFEQYF.

This clone was counted a single time. The rearrangement uses TRBV19 and TRBJ1-2, with D possibly matching TRBD1 (6 bases). The V end lost 7 bases, the J end lost 4 bases, and 13 bases lay between the germline ends. Germline CDR1 is LNHDA and CDR2 is SQIVND (reference sequence). This CDR3 is 13 amino acids long. CDR3 nucleotide sequence: TGTGCCAGTACCGTGGACAGAGGCTATGGCTACACCTTC. Its translation: CASTVDRGYGYTF.

The chain employs TRBV19 and TRBJ1-1; D might be TRBD1 (5 bases). V lost 0 bases and J 1 base, leaving 12 bases between the germline ends. The CDR3 is 16 amino acids. The germline gives CDR1 LNHDA, CDR2 SQIVND (reference sequence). The CDR3 sequence: CASSIDGRRGNTEAFF. Written as DNA, the CDR3 is TGTGCCAGTAGTATAGATGGAAGAAGGGGGAACACTGAAGCTTTCTTT.

This clone was seen just once. CDR3 nucleotides: TGCGCCAGCAGCTTGACTAGCGGGTACCGGATTAGCTCCTACGAGCAGTACTTC. Translated, it gives CASSLTSGYRISSYEQYF. V usage is TRBV5-1 and J usage is TRBJ2-7; 9 bases match TRBD2. The CDR3 has 18 residues. V lost 1 base to trimming and J lost 0 bases; unmatched junction nucleotides: 11. Germline CDR1 SGHRS, CDR2 YFSETQ.